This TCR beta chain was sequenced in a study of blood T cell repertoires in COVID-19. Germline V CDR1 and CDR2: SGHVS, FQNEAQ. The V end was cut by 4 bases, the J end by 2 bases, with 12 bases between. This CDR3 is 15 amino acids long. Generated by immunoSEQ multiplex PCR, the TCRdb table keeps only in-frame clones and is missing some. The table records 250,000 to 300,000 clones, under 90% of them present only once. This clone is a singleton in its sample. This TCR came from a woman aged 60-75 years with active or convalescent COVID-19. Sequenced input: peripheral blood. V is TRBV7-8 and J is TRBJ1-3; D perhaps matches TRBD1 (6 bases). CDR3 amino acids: CASSSLPGAGNTIYF. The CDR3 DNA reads TGTGCCAGCAGCTCCCTCCCAGGGGCTGGAAACACCATATATTTT.